The next 25 T cell receptor beta chains were all read from a single sample in a study of blood T cell repertoires in COVID-19. Repertoires were generated with immunoSEQ multiplex PCR, while TCRdb's copy carries only in-frame clones and drops some. The sample includes about 140,000 clones, around 90% of them seen just once. Source material: peripheral blood. These receptors came from a woman aged 55-75 years with acute or convalescent COVID-19.

This chain joins TRBV13 and TRBJ1-6; perhaps TRBD1 as D (5 bases). Germline lookup yields CDR1 PRHDT and CDR2 FYEKMQ (reference sequence). The ends were cut back, 3 bases at V and 7 bases at J, with 10 bases in the middle. The CDR3 extends over 14 amino acids. The CDR3 loop is CASSFQGSNSPLHF. Here the CDR3 DNA reads TGTGCCAGCAGCTTCCAGGGTTCGAATTCACCCCTCCACTTT.

The V call is TRBV27, the J call TRBJ1-2; TRBD1 agrees at 7 bases. The V segment lost 10 bases and the J segment 8 bases; nucleotides outside the gene matches: 13. This CDR3 is 13 amino acids long. Germline V lookup: CDR1 MNHEY, CDR2 SMNVEV (reference sequence). CDR3 loop: CATTDRVSGGYTF. The CDR3 bases are TGTGCCACCACCGACAGGGTCTCGGGGGGCTACACCTTC.

This clone was observed once. This rearrangement joins TRBV28 to TRBJ1-2, with 7 bases that match TRBD1. CDR1 and CDR2 from the germline V gene are MDHEN and SYDVKM. This CDR3 has 13 residues. J was trimmed by 3 bases and V by 6 bases; bases with no gene match: 4. DNA of the CDR3: TGTGCCAGCAGGGATGGGACAGACTATGGCTACACCTTC. This encodes CASRDGTDYGYTF.

Points on this clone: Other DNA variants within this sample encode the same CDR3. The chain uses TRBV2 and TRBJ1-1, with 9 bases that match TRBD1. The junction had 4 bases not matched to a gene; V was cut back by 6 bases and J by 5 bases. The CDR3 has 13 residues. In germline, CDR1 is SNHLY, CDR2 FYNNEI. The CDR3 loop reads CASSQGQGTEAFF. The CDR3 DNA sequence: TGTGCCAGCAGCCAAGGACAGGGGACTGAAGCTTTCTTT. The whole variable domain, remainder taken from reference TRBV2 and TRBJ1-1, is EPEVTQTPSHQVTQMGQEVILRCVPISNHLYFYWYRQILGQKVEFLVSFYNNEISEKSEIFDDQFSVERPDGSNFTLKIRSTKLEDSAMYFCASSQGQGTEAFFGQGTRLTVV.

The chain joins TRBV7-2 to TRBJ1-2; TRBD1 matches 7 bases. Unmatched junction bases numbered 18, after V lost 3 bases and J lost 8 bases. Germline values: CDR1 SGHTA, CDR2 FQGNSA. The CDR3 runs to 17 residues. The CDR3 loop is CASSFPGDSSFRGGYTF. CDR3 nucleotides: TGTGCCAGCAGCTTCCCCGGGGACAGCTCATTTAGAGGAGGCTACACCTTC.

V gene TRBV27 combines with J gene TRBJ1-1; TRBD1 might be the D (5 bases). The CDR3 contains 14 residues. Trimming removed 7 bases at V and 1 base at J, with 13 bases between. Germline V gene sequence: CDR1 MNHEY, CDR2 SMNVEV (reference sequence). The CDR3 DNA reads TGTGCCAGCAACTTAATCGGGGGGAACACTGAAGCTTTCTTT. Its translation: CASNLIGGNTEAFF.

This clone has a handful of counts. This chain joins TRBV11-2 and TRBJ2-1; D is perhaps TRBD1 (6 bases). The germline gives CDR1 SGHAT, CDR2 FQNNGV. The CDR3 loop spans 16 amino acids. V was cut by 0 bases and J by 0 bases, with 9 bases left in between. The CDR3 region has the DNA TGTGCCAGCAGCTTAGACCAGGGGAGCTCCTACAATGAGCAGTTCTTC. Translating it yields CASSLDQGSSYNEQFF. The variable domain in full, completed from reference TRBV11-2 and TRBJ2-1, reads EAGVAQSPRYKIIEKRQSVAFWCNPISGHATLYWYQQILGQGPKLLIQFQNNGVVDDSQLPKDRFSAERLKGVDSTLKIQPAKLEDSAVYLCASSLDQGSSYNEQFFGPGTRLTVL.

The chain links TRBV2 to TRBJ2-2; D might be TRBD1 (6 bases). The length of the CDR3 is 18 residues. Trimming removed 4 bases from V and 1 base from J, with 19 bases in between. Germline V CDR1 and CDR2: SNHLY, FYNNEI. CDR3 protein: CASSVRDNGIWNTGELFF. The CDR3 DNA is TGTGCCAGCAGTGTCCGGGACAATGGAATTTGGAACACCGGGGAGCTGTTTTTT.

The chain uses TRBV4-2 and TRBJ2-7; weak D call: TRBD1 (5 bases). V dropped 1 base and J dropped 5 bases, with 12 bases sitting between them. The V gene's germline CDR1 is LGHNA and CDR2 YNFKEQ. CDR3 length equals 14 residues. CDR3 sequence (DNA): TGTGCCAGCAGCCAAGGTACAGGTGTAGACGAGCAGTACTTC. Encoded protein: CASSQGTGVDEQYF.

The V call is TRBV6-2 or TRBV6-3, the J call TRBJ1-6; D is possibly TRBD1 (6 bases). Germline values: CDR1 MNHEY, CDR2 SVGEGT. V lost 4 bases and J 10 bases, leaving 17 bases between the germline ends. CDR3 length: 15 residues. The CDR3 DNA sequence: TGTGCCAGCAGTTCCGCGGACAGCGCAATATCACCCCTCCACTTT. Its protein product is CASSSADSAISPLHF.

The chain recombines TRBV19 with TRBJ2-6; D is perhaps TRBD1 (6 bases). V gave up 2 bases and J gave up 2 bases, with 13 bases separating them. The length of the CDR3 is 17 residues. From germline, CDR1 is LNHDA and CDR2 SQIVND (reference sequence). CDR3 nucleotide sequence: TGTGCCAGTAGTATAAACAGGGTTTCTACTGGGGCCAACGTCCTGACTTTC. It is translated as CASSINRVSTGANVLTF.

V usage is TRBV10-1 and J usage is TRBJ1-2; the match to TRBD1 covers 9 bases. V trimming: 3 bases; J trimming: 8 bases; junction bases outside the gene matches: 10. Germline CDR1 reads WNHNN; CDR2 reads SYGVQD (reference sequence). The CDR3 is made up of 15 amino acids. CDR3 DNA sequence: TGCGCCAGCAGTGAATCGGGACAGGGATTGAGGGGCTACACCTTC. Protein: CASSESGQGLRGYTF.

The V and J genes are TRBV28 and TRBJ2-7; 10 nucleotides match TRBD1. The CDR3 extends over 14 amino acids. Looked up from germline, CDR1 is MDHEN and CDR2 is SYDVKM. V lost 3 bases to trimming and J lost 5 bases; unmatched junction nucleotides: 4. The CDR3 DNA reads as TGTGCCAGCAGTTTCCTGGACAGGGGGAACGAGCAGTACTTC. It codes for CASSFLDRGNEQYF.

This clone was recorded a few times. The rearrangement joins TRBV13 to TRBJ2-3; 8 nucleotides match TRBD2. In germline, CDR1 is PRHDT, CDR2 FYEKMQ (reference sequence). V lost 0 bases to trimming and J lost 2 bases; unmatched junction nucleotides: 1. The CDR3 totals 15 residues. In DNA form, the CDR3 reads TGTGCCAGCAGCTTAGGCGGGAGGGTCACAGATACGCAGTATTTT. This translates into CASSLGGRVTDTQYF.

This clone was detected once. This rearrangement joins TRBV28 to TRBJ1-5, with D possibly being TRBD1 (5 bases). CDR1 is MDHEN, CDR2 SYDVKM, per germline. This CDR3 is built from 12 residues. The ends were cut back, 7 bases at V and 7 bases at J, with 11 bases in the middle. The CDR3 nucleotides read TGTGCCAGCAACACGGGGGGGCAGCCCCAGCATTTT. This translates into CASNTGGQPQHF. Full variable domain (remainder filled in from reference TRBV28 and TRBJ1-5): DVKVTQSSRYLVKRTGEKVFLECVQDMDHENMFWYRQDPGLGLRLIYFSYDVKMKEKGDIPEGYSVSREKKERFSLILESASTNQTSMYLCASNTGGQPQHFGDGTRLSIL.

The V and J genes are TRBV6-6 and TRBJ2-1; tentative D call: TRBD1 (6 bases). The CDR3 contains 14 residues. V was cut by 9 bases and J by 4 bases, with 16 bases left in between. CDR1 MNHNY and CDR2 SVGAGI come from the germline V gene (reference sequence). The CDR3 is CASLQGRFYNEQFF. The DNA for the CDR3 is TGTGCCAGTTTACAGGGTCGTTTTTACAATGAGCAGTTCTTC.

The gene calls are TRBV19 and TRBJ1-5, with D possibly being TRBD1 (5 bases). There are 14 residues in the CDR3. V was pared by 3 bases and J by 9 bases, with 15 bases between. Germline V gene sequence: CDR1 LNHDA, CDR2 SQIVND (reference sequence). The CDR3 sequence: CASSIGGGTTPQHF. The CDR3 bases are TGTGCCAGTAGTATTGGGGGAGGGACGACGCCCCAGCATTTT.

This chain uses TRBV5-4 with TRBJ2-1, with 11 bases matching TRBD2. From germline, CDR1 is SGHNT and CDR2 YYREEE (reference sequence). After removal of 4 bases from V and 4 bases from J, the junction contained 7 bases not matched to a gene. This CDR3 spans 16 amino acids. The CDR3 sequence: CASSDVAGGRYNEQFF. CDR3 DNA: TGTGCCAGCAGCGACGTAGCGGGGGGGCGGTACAATGAGCAGTTCTTC. The whole variable domain, filled in from reference TRBV5-4 and TRBJ2-1, reads ETGVTQSPTHLIKTRGQQVTLRCSSQSGHNTVSWYQQALGQGPQFIFQYYREEENGRGNFPPRFSGLQFPNYSSELNVNALELDDSALYLCASSDVAGGRYNEQFFGPGTRLTVL.

This chain connects TRBV7-2 to TRBJ2-5; the D gene is possibly TRBD2 (5 bases). The CDR3 loop spans 14 amino acids. Trimming left V 0 bases short and J 5 bases short, with 10 bases between. Germline V lookup: CDR1 SGHTA, CDR2 FQGNSA. The CDR3 loop reads CASSLARVQETQYF. The CDR3 nucleotides are TGTGCCAGCAGCTTAGCGAGGGTGCAGGAGACCCAGTACTTC.

V usage is TRBV18 and J usage is TRBJ1-2; D gene ambiguous. The V gene's germline CDR1 is KGHSH and CDR2 LQKENI. This CDR3 has 17 residues. The germline V and J ends were trimmed by 0 bases and 4 bases, with 18 bases remaining between them. CDR3 amino acids: CASSPPGGQSRIYGYTF. CDR3 sequence (DNA): TGTGCCAGCTCACCACCGGGAGGGCAGTCCCGGATCTATGGCTACACCTTC.

The chain joins TRBV24-1 to TRBJ2-7; 7 nucleotides align to TRBD1. CDR1 and CDR2 from the germline V gene are KGHDR and SFDVKD. This CDR3 has 14 residues. V shed 9 bases and J 4 bases; nucleotides not matched to a gene: 11. CDR3 in amino acids: CATSTGVIPYEQYF. The CDR3 region has the DNA TGTGCCACCTCCACAGGGGTCATCCCTTACGAGCAGTACTTC.

V gene TRBV10-1 combines with J gene TRBJ1-1, with 7 bases lining up with TRBD1. The J segment lost 3 bases and the V segment lost 7 bases, leaving 5 bases of the junction unmatched. This CDR3 spans 13 amino acids. In germline, CDR1 is WNHNN, CDR2 SYGVQD (reference sequence). The CDR3 DNA reads as TGCGCCAGCAACAACAGGGGAGACACTGAAGCTTTCTTT. This codes for CASNNRGDTEAFF.

In this sample, this clone turned up a few times. This chain connects TRBV4-1 to TRBJ1-1; D perhaps matches TRBD1 (5 bases). Trimming took off 1 base at V and 0 bases at J, with 9 bases between the two ends. Germline V gene lookup returns CDR1 MGHRA and CDR2 YSYEKL. The CDR3 covers 15 residues. Here the CDR3 reads CASSQGGLLNTEAFF. DNA of the CDR3: TGCGCCAGCAGCCAAGGGGGACTCTTGAACACTGAAGCTTTCTTT.

This CDR3 is CASSFLGDNQPQHF. CDR3 DNA: TGTGCCAGCAGTTTTCTGGGAGACAATCAGCCCCAGCATTTT. The rearrangement joins TRBV28 to TRBJ1-5, with D hard to call. The germline gives CDR1 MDHEN, CDR2 SYDVKM. The germline V and J ends were trimmed by 3 bases and 3 bases, with 9 bases remaining between them. The CDR3 consists of 14 residues.

CDR3: CASSLLGVGNTIYF. The CDR3 nucleotides are TGCGCCAGCAGCCTCTTAGGGGTAGGAAACACCATATATTTT. The chain is built from TRBV4-1 and TRBJ1-3; maybe TRBD1 (5 bases). With 4 bases removed from V and 4 bases from J, the gap between germline ends came to 11 bases. CDR1 and CDR2 (germline): MGHRA, YSYEKL. The CDR3 spans 14 residues.